The 24 T cell receptor beta chains below come from one sample, sequenced in a study. MiXCR, run by TCRdb on the 5' RACE reads, gives a single entry per CDR3 protein. The sample contains approximately 12,000 distinct CDR3 sequences, about half of which appear only once. Material: tumor-infiltrating naive CD4+ T cells sorted from the breast tumor. As for subset: naive CD4+ T cells, CD4+CD45RA+CD25-. These receptors were taken from a female donor with breast cancer.

The V and J genes are TRBV20-1 and TRBJ1-3; 7 bases agree with TRBD1. Germline V gene lookup returns CDR1 DFQATT and CDR2 SNEGSKA (reference sequence). The CDR3 is made up of 14 amino acids. The ends lost 2 bases at V and 3 bases at J; junction bases unmatched: 4. CDR3 residues: CSARRTGDGNTIYF. CDR3 DNA sequence: TGCAGTGCTAGACGAACAGGGGATGGAAACACCATATATTTT.

V is TRBV6-5 and J is TRBJ2-2; D gene unclear. Germline lookup yields CDR1 MNHEY and CDR2 SVGAGI. The CDR3 length is 14 residues. V lost 6 bases and J lost 6, with 14 bases in between. The CDR3 loop reads CASSFHGASGELFF. DNA for the CDR3: TGTGCCAGCAGCTTTCACGGCGCATCCGGGGAGCTGTTTTTT.

This clonotype was detected only once. The chain links TRBV12-3 or TRBV12-4 to TRBJ1-6, with 9 bases lining up with TRBD1. The CDR3 is 14 amino acids. V gave up 6 bases and J gave up 7 bases; unmatched junction bases: 4. The CDR3 spells CASSRGQGNSPLHF. The CDR3, as DNA: TGTGCCAGCAGCCGAGGACAGGGGAATTCACCCCTCCACTTT.

This clonotype was counted between two and nine times. The chain joins TRBV15 to TRBJ2-3; TRBD2 matches at 12 bases. Unmatched junction bases numbered 6, after V lost 3 bases and J lost 5 bases. In germline, CDR1 is LNHNV, CDR2 YYDKDF (reference sequence). This CDR3 is 16 amino acids long. The CDR3 DNA is TGTGCCACCAGCAGTACCGGACTAGCGGGACGAGATACGCAGTATTTT. Its protein product is CATSSTGLAGRDTQYF.

This clonotype is medium-sized within its sample. As DNA, the CDR3 is TGTGCCAGCAGCCGACAGGGCCGGGAGACCGGGGAGCTGTTTTTT. This encodes CASSRQGRETGELFF. The chain joins TRBV7-7 to TRBJ2-2; TRBD1 might be the D (7 bases). CDR1 is SSHAT, CDR2 FNYEAQ, per germline (reference sequence). The CDR3 extends over 15 amino acids. The germline V and J ends were trimmed by 5 bases and 5 bases, with 15 bases remaining between them.

The rearrangement links TRBV5-4 to TRBJ1-1; a possible D gene is TRBD1 (6 bases). Trimming left V 4 bases short and J 7 bases short, with 11 bases between. This CDR3 comprises 12 residues. Germline-derived CDR1 and CDR2 are SGHNT and YYREEE (reference sequence). The DNA for the CDR3 is TGTGCCAGCAGCCCGGGGGGCCTTGAAGCTTTCTTT. Protein: CASSPGGLEAFF.

This chain links TRBV28 with TRBJ2-1; the match to TRBD1 covers 7 bases. The CDR3 loop spans 14 amino acids. V was clipped by 6 bases and J by 4 bases; unmatched bases: 6. CDR1 and CDR2 (germline): MDHEN, SYDVKM. The CDR3 coding sequence is TGTGCCAGCAGGAAGGGACAGAGATACAATGAGCAGTTCTTC. Translating gives CASRKGQRYNEQFF.

This clonotype was observed a few times. The rearrangement links TRBV12-2 to TRBJ2-1; TRBD1, the table's D call, was not compared with the DNA. TRBV12-2 is designated a pseudogene. CDR3 length equals 16 residues. This CDR3 is CASRLGQGPAYNEQFF. CDR3 nucleotides: TGTGCAAGTCGCTTAGGACAGGGGCCGGCCTACAATGAGCAGTTCTTC.

V and J are TRBV12-3 or TRBV12-4 and TRBJ2-1; a weak D match, TRBD2 (6 bases). V was pared by 8 bases and J by 6 bases, with 14 bases between. CDR3 length: 13 residues. The CDR3 spells CASGILAINEQFF. CDR3 sequence (DNA): TGTGCCAGCGGGATACTAGCAATCAATGAGCAGTTCTTC.

The genes are TRBV7-6 and TRBJ2-1; D gene unclear. Trimming left V 4 bases short and J 5 bases short, with 6 bases between. Germline loops: CDR1 SGHVS, CDR2 FNYEAQ. This CDR3 is 12 amino acids long. The CDR3 DNA is TGTGCCAGCAGCTCGAGAGACAATGAGCAGTTCTTC. Its translation: CASSSRDNEQFF.

The CDR3 sequence is CASSYLAAREAFF. The CDR3 DNA is TGTGCCAGCAGTTACTTGGCAGCCCGTGAAGCTTTCTTT. The chain employs TRBV6-2 or TRBV6-3 and TRBJ1-1; the D is unclear. This CDR3 spans 13 amino acids. Germline lookup yields CDR1 MNHEY and CDR2 SVGEGT. V dropped 1 base and J dropped 7 bases, with 10 bases sitting between them.

The J gene is TRBJ2-3, the V gene TRBV14; TRBD2 aligns across 9 bases. The CDR3 length is 16 residues. J gave up 4 bases and V 4 bases, and 9 bases lay outside the gene matches. Germline V gene data show CDR1 as SGHDN and CDR2 as FVKESK. The CDR3 reads CASSPVSGRLADTQYF. The CDR3 DNA reads as TGTGCCAGCAGCCCAGTTAGCGGGAGACTCGCAGATACGCAGTATTTT.

The chain joins TRBV20-1 to TRBJ2-1, with D possibly matching TRBD1 (5 bases). The V gene's germline CDR1 is DFQATT and CDR2 SNEGSKA (reference sequence). This CDR3 region has 13 residues. V was shortened by 6 bases and J by 4 bases, with 13 bases between the two germline ends. The CDR3 sequence: CSASREAYNEQFF. The CDR3 nucleotides are TGCAGTGCGAGCAGGGAAGCATACAATGAGCAGTTCTTC.

The genes are TRBV5-1 and TRBJ2-2; the D is unclear. This CDR3 comprises 14 residues. Trimming stripped 0 bases from V and 4 bases from J, with 7 bases between. Germline CDR1 reads SGHRS; CDR2 reads YFSETQ. The CDR3 here is CASSLALTTGELFF. DNA of the CDR3: TGCGCCAGCAGCTTGGCCCTGACCACCGGGGAGCTGTTTTTT.

In its sample, this clonotype was seen a few times. In DNA, the CDR3 is TGTGCCAGCAGCCGAACGATGTTGGAGGAAGAGACCCAGTACTTC. Its translation is CASSRTMLEEETQYF. The chain couples TRBV7-2 to TRBJ2-5; tentative D call: TRBD2 (5 bases). The V and J ends lost 5 bases and 3 bases respectively, with 16 bases between them. CDR3 length equals 15 residues. Germline V gene sequence: CDR1 SGHTA, CDR2 FQGNSA. Using reference TRBV7-2 and TRBJ2-5 for the parts outside the CDR3, the full variable domain is GAGVSQSPSNKVTEKGKDVELRCDPISGHTALYWYRQSLGQGLEFLIYFQGNSAPDKSGLPSDRFSAERTGGSVSTLTIQRTQQEDSAVYLCASSRTMLEEETQYFGPGTRLLVL.

The genes are TRBV6-2 or TRBV6-3 and TRBJ2-1; 11 nucleotides align to TRBD2. This CDR3 is built from 17 residues. Germline V gives CDR1 MNHEY, CDR2 SVGEGT. Unmatched junction bases numbered 14, after V lost 5 bases and J lost 8 bases. The CDR3: CASSDGLAGLGPYEQFF. DNA of the CDR3: TGTGCCAGCAGTGACGGACTAGCGGGCCTCGGACCCTATGAGCAGTTCTTC.

This clonotype has just a few counts. The chain links TRBV20-1 to TRBJ2-3; D gene ambiguous. The V end was cut by 6 bases, the J end by 5 bases, with 6 bases between. Germline-derived CDR1 and CDR2 are DFQATT and SNEGSKA (reference sequence). CDR3 size: 10 residues. This CDR3 is CSAMEDTQYF. CDR3 in DNA: TGCAGTGCAATGGAAGATACGCAGTATTTT.

This clonotype appeared a few times. The J gene is TRBJ2-7, the V gene TRBV7-3, with unresolved D. Trimming removed 1 base at V and 7 bases at J, with 14 bases between. Germline CDR1 is SGHTA and CDR2 is FQGTGA. This CDR3 comprises 14 residues. Here the CDR3 reads CASSLNLVSREQYF. The CDR3 DNA follows: TGTGCCAGCAGCTTAAATTTAGTCTCGCGTGAGCAGTACTTC.

V gene TRBV6-1 combines with J gene TRBJ1-1; no clear D. The CDR3 is 14 amino acids. The V end was cut by 7 bases, the J end by 0 bases, with 12 bases between. The germline CDR1 and CDR2 sequences are MNHNS and SASEGT. The DNA of the CDR3 is TGTGCCAGCACCGAAAGGGTAATGAACACTGAAGCTTTCTTT. This encodes CASTERVMNTEAFF.

Turning to this clonotype: The junction departs from the called germline gene at one end, perhaps through a read error. The chain links TRBV20-1 to TRBJ2-7, with TRBD2 matching 7 bases. There are 12 residues in the CDR3. The germline CDR1 and CDR2 sequences are DFQATT and SNEGSKA (reference sequence). CDR3 loop: CSARDPGLGQNF. The CDR3 DNA reads as TGCAGTGCTAGAGACCCAGGACTAGGGCAAAATTTC.

The table lists this clonotype with a few counts. This chain joins TRBV3-1 and TRBJ1-3; D is undetermined. Germline lookup yields CDR1 LGHDT and CDR2 YNNKEL (reference sequence). CDR3 size: 15 residues. Trimming removed 6 bases at V and 0 bases at J, with 12 bases between. Here the CDR3 DNA reads TGTGCCAGCAGTCCCGGTCCGGTCTCTGGAAACACCATATATTTT. Translation gives CASSPGPVSGNTIYF.

This rearrangement joins TRBV20-1 to TRBJ1-4, with 9 bases fitting TRBD1. There are 14 residues in the CDR3. Trimming took 0 bases from V and 8 from J; bases not matched to a gene: 4. CDR1 DFQATT and CDR2 SNEGSKA come from the germline V gene (reference sequence). In nucleotides, the CDR3 is TGCAGTGCTAGAGATACAGGGGGCGAGGAAAAACTGTTTTTT. It translates to CSARDTGGEEKLFF.

This clonotype was seen only a few times. The chain carries TRBV4-2 and TRBJ2-1; possible D gene TRBD2, 5 bases. V lost 3 bases and J lost 5, with 23 bases in between. The CDR3 covers 18 residues. Per the germline V gene, CDR1 is LGHNA and CDR2 is YNFKEQ. Written as DNA, the CDR3 is TGTGCCAGCAGCCAGGAATATGGAGACGGGGAGAAGCACAATGAGCAGTTCTTC. Translating gives CASSQEYGDGEKHNEQFF.

The chain carries TRBV6-5 and TRBJ2-1; 9 bases agree with TRBD2. The CDR3 is made up of 15 amino acids. Germline trimming cut 5 bases from V and 2 bases from J; bases unmatched to any gene: 4. Per germline, CDR1 MNHEY and CDR2 SVGAGI. This chain's CDR3 is CASSVLAGAYNEQFF. In DNA, the CDR3 is TGTGCCAGCAGTGTACTAGCGGGCGCCTACAATGAGCAGTTCTTC.